The next 18 T cell receptor beta chains were all read from a single sample in a study of control samples from healthy donors and cancer patients. This table comes from immunoSEQ multiplex PCR, and its TCRdb copy is limited to in-frame clones, with some not included. The sample has under 200,000 clones; 96% are singletons. The sequenced sample was blood. The receptor source for this set is a woman in her twenties or thirties in good health.

The chain links TRBV10-3 to TRBJ2-7; D unclear. The germline CDR1 and CDR2 sequences are ENHRY and SYGVKD. The V end was cut by 6 bases, the J end by 6 bases, with 9 bases between. This CDR3 spans 11 amino acids. The CDR3 DNA reads TGTGCCATCAGGGACGTAGGCGAGCAGTACTTC. Translating gives CAIRDVGEQYF.

V usage is TRBV5-5 and J usage is TRBJ1-5; D not resolved. The CDR3 extends over 13 amino acids. Germline values: CDR1 SGHKS, CDR2 YYEKEE (reference sequence). Deletions cut 4 bases from V and 9 bases from J, with 14 bases between. CDR3 sequence: CASSMMMAGPQHF. In DNA form, the CDR3 reads TGTGCCAGCAGCATGATGATGGCTGGGCCCCAGCATTTT.

This chain connects TRBV6-5 to TRBJ2-5, with a tentative D call TRBD1 (6 bases). Germline CDR1 and CDR2: MNHEY and SVGAGI. CDR3 length equals 12 residues. The germline V and J ends were trimmed by 5 bases and 3 bases, with 7 bases remaining between them. The CDR3 sequence is CASSRDKETQYF. The CDR3 nucleotides read TGTGCCAGCAGTAGGGACAAAGAGACCCAGTACTTC.

The chain is built from TRBV5-1 and TRBJ1-4; TRBD1 is a possible D gene (6 bases). V lost 7 bases to trimming and J lost 6 bases, with 16 bases between them. CDR1 SGHRS and CDR2 YFSETQ come from the germline V gene. This CDR3 contains 14 residues. As DNA, the CDR3 is TGCGCCAGCCCAAGTGGGGGGCTCCATGAAAAACTGTTTTTT. It yields the protein CASPSGGLHEKLFF.

J is TRBJ2-5 and V is TRBV4-1; D call uncertain. The V gene lost 2 bases and the J gene lost 7 bases, with 14 bases spanning the gap. CDR3 size: 14 residues. In germline, CDR1 is MGHRA, CDR2 YSYEKL. For the CDR3, the DNA is TGCGCCAGCAGCCAATACTGGACCTCGGGGACCCAGTACTTC. As protein: CASSQYWTSGTQYF.

The rearrangement joins TRBV25-1 to TRBJ2-5, with TRBD1 identical over 7 bases. The J segment lost 2 bases and the V segment lost 6 bases, leaving 6 bases of the junction unmatched. This CDR3 is 14 amino acids long. The germline V gene has CDR1 MGHDK and CDR2 SYGVNS. This chain's CDR3 is CASSWDSVQETQYF. The CDR3 region has the DNA TGTGCCAGCAGCTGGGACAGCGTTCAAGAGACCCAGTACTTC.

The chain is built from TRBV9 and TRBJ2-3; D gene unclear. Trimming shortened V by 0 bases and J by 0 bases, and 23 bases separated the two germline ends. The CDR3 covers 20 residues. Looked up from germline, CDR1 is SGDLS and CDR2 is YYNGEE. CDR3 protein: CASSVEDTPGPVTSTDTQYF. The DNA for the CDR3 is TGTGCCAGCAGCGTAGAAGACACTCCCGGTCCCGTCACTAGCACAGATACGCAGTATTTT.

The chain joins TRBV5-1 to TRBJ1-1; 8 bases are shared with TRBD1. CDR3 length: 16 amino acids. Unmatched junction bases numbered 7, after V lost 0 bases and J lost 3 bases. Germline assignment: CDR1 SGHRS and CDR2 YFSETQ. CDR3 sequence (DNA): TGCGCCAGCAGCTTGGCACTCAGGGGGCCAGACACTGAAGCTTTCTTT. Protein product: CASSLALRGPDTEAFF.

V is TRBV5-1 and J is TRBJ1-4; tentative D call: TRBD1 (5 bases). The CDR3 is 16 amino acids. The V gene lost 4 bases and the J gene lost 0 bases, with 13 bases spanning the gap. The germline CDR1 and CDR2 sequences are SGHRS and YFSETQ. Here the CDR3 DNA reads TGCGCCAGCAGCCCCACAGGTCAAGCAACTAATGAAAAACTGTTTTTT. It specifies CASSPTGQATNEKLFF.

The V and J genes are TRBV5-6 and TRBJ2-7; TRBD1 matches 7 bases. Germline values: CDR1 SGHDT, CDR2 YYEEEE. Trimming cost V 4 bases and J 0 bases; bases outside gene matches: 4. The CDR3 contains 14 residues. The CDR3 spells CASSPGQASYEQYF. In DNA form, the CDR3 reads TGTGCCAGCAGCCCCGGACAGGCCTCCTACGAGCAGTACTTC.

The chain recombines TRBV19 with TRBJ2-2, with TRBD1 matching over 7 bases. With V trimmed by 1 base and J by 4 bases, 6 bases remained unmatched. The CDR3 loop spans 16 amino acids. CDR1 is LNHDA, CDR2 SQIVND, per germline (reference sequence). The CDR3 DNA follows: TGTGCCAGTAGTATAGCGGGACAGAGCCCCACCGGGGAGCTGTTTTTT. Protein sequence: CASSIAGQSPTGELFF.

The rearrangement joins TRBV5-5 to TRBJ2-1; 10 nucleotides align to TRBD1. V lost 3 bases to trimming and J lost 6 bases; unmatched junction nucleotides: 6. CDR3 length equals 15 residues. Germline CDR1 and CDR2: SGHKS and YYEKEE (reference sequence). CDR3 in amino acids: CASSSRDRGSNEQFF. For the CDR3, the DNA is TGTGCCAGCAGCTCCCGGGACAGGGGTTCCAATGAGCAGTTCTTC.

The chain has TRBV4-2 and TRBJ1-2; no clear D. V was pared by 3 bases and J by 4 bases, with 12 bases between. CDR1 LGHNA and CDR2 YNFKEQ come from the germline V gene. The CDR3 length is 14 residues. The CDR3 loop reads CASSQRTSRYGYTF. The CDR3 nucleotides are TGTGCCAGCAGCCAGAGAACAAGCCGCTATGGCTACACCTTC.

Only a few counts were recorded for this clone. The rearrangement uses TRBV4-1 and TRBJ2-5; 7 positions agree with TRBD1. CDR3 length: 15 amino acids. Germline CDR1 and CDR2: MGHRA and YSYEKL. The J segment lost 5 bases and the V segment lost 1 base, leaving 7 bases of the junction unmatched. CDR3 sequence: CASSQADRTVETQYF. The CDR3 bases are TGCGCCAGCAGCCAAGCGGACAGGACCGTCGAGACCCAGTACTTC.

The chain is built from TRBV6-5 and TRBJ1-1, with TRBD1 identical over 7 bases. From germline, CDR1 is MNHEY and CDR2 SVGAGI. CDR3 length: 14 amino acids. V was clipped by 6 bases and J by 2 bases; unmatched bases: 6. CDR3 loop: CASRRGQPNTEAFF. CDR3 DNA sequence: TGTGCCAGCAGACGGGGACAGCCCAACACTGAAGCTTTCTTT.

The V gene is TRBV7-6, the J gene TRBJ2-1; D is ambiguous. V lost 1 base, J lost 11 bases, and 9 bases lay in between. Germline-derived CDR1 and CDR2 are SGHVS and FNYEAQ. This CDR3 has 12 residues. CDR3 coding DNA: TGTGCCAGCAGCTTAGGCGGTCAGAAGCAGTTCTTC. Protein product: CASSLGGQKQFF.

The chain uses TRBV28 and TRBJ2-1; 7 nucleotides line up with TRBD1. The ends lost 3 bases at V and 2 bases at J; junction bases unmatched: 7. This CDR3 is 16 amino acids long. The germline gives CDR1 MDHEN, CDR2 SYDVKM. The CDR3 spells CASSFVRQGTYNEQFF. CDR3 DNA: TGTGCCAGCAGTTTTGTCCGACAGGGCACCTACAATGAGCAGTTCTTC.

The chain couples TRBV15 to TRBJ1-4; 9 bases line up with TRBD1. Trimming removed 1 base from V and 8 bases from J; junction bases left unmatched: 8. Germline CDR1 LNHNV, CDR2 YYDKDF (reference sequence). The CDR3 totals 16 residues. CDR3 in DNA: TGTGCCACCAGCAGAGGCCTCGGACAGGGGTGGGAAAAACTGTTTTTT. Translation gives CATSRGLGQGWEKLFF.